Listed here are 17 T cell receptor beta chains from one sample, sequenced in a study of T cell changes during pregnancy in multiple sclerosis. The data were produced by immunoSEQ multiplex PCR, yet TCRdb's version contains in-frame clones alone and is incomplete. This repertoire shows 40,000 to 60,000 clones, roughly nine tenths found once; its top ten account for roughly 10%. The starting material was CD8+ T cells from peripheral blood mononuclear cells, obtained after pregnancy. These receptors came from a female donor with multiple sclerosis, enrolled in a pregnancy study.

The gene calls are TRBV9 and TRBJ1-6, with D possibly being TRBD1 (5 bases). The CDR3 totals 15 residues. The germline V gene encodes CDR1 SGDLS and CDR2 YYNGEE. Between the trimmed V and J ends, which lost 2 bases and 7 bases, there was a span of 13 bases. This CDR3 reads CASSVQAGLNSPLHF. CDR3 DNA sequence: TGTGCCAGCAGCGTCCAGGCAGGGCTAAATTCACCCCTCCACTTT.

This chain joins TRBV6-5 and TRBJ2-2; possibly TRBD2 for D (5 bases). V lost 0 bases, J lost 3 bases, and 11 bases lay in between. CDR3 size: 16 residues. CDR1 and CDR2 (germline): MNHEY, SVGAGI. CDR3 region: CASSYSSEAYTGELFF. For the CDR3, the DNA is TGTGCCAGCAGTTACTCGTCGGAGGCTTACACCGGGGAGCTGTTTTTT.

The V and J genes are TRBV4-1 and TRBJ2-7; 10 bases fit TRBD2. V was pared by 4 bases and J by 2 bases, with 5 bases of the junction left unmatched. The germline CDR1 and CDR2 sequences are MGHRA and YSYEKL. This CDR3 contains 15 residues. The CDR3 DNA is TGCGCCAGCAGCCGCTCTAGCGGGGGAACCTACGAGCAGTACTTC. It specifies CASSRSSGGTYEQYF.

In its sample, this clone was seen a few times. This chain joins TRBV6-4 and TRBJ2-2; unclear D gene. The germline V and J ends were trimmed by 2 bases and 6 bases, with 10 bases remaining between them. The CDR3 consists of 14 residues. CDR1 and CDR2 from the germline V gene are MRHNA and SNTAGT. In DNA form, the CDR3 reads TGTGCCAGCAGTGACACACTTCAGGCCGGGGAGCTGTTTTTT. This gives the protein CASSDTLQAGELFF.

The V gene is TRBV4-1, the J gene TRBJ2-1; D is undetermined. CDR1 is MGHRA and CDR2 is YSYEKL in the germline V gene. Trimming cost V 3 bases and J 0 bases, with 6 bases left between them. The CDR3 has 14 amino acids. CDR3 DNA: TGCGCCAGCAGCCAGTCGAGCTCCTACAATGAGCAGTTCTTC. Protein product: CASSQSSSYNEQFF.

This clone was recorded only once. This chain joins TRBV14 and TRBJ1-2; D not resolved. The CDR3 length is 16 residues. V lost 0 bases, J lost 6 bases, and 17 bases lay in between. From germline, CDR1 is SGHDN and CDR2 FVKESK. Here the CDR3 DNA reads TGTGCCAGCAGCCAAGATGGCAGGAGGTCCCGAGATGGCTACACCTTC. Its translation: CASSQDGRRSRDGYTF. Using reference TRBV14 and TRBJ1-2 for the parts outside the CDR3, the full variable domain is EAGVTQFPSHSVIEKGQTVTLRCDPISGHDNLYWYRRVMGKEIKFLLHFVKESKQDESGMPNNRFLAERTGGTYSTLKVQPAELEDSGVYFCASSQDGRRSRDGYTFGSGTRLTVV.

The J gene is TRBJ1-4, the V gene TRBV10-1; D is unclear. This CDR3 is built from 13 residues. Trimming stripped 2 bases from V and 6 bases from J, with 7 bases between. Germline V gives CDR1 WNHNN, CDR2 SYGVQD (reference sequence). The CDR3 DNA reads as TGCGCCAGCAGTGAGCGTATTGATGAAAAACTGTTTTTT. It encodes CASSERIDEKLFF.

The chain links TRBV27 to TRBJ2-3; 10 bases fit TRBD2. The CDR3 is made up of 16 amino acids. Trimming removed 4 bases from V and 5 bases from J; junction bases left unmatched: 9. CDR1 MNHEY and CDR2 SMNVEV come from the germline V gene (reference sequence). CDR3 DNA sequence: TGTGCCAGCAGTTCCCTGGAGCGGGGGGGACTAGATACGCAGTATTTT. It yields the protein CASSSLERGGLDTQYF.

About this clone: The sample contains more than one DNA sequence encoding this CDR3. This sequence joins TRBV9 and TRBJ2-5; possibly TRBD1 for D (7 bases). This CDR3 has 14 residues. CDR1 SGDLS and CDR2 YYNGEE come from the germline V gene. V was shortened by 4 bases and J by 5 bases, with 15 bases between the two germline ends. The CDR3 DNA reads TGTGCCAGCAGCCCCCCCTCAGGGGGGGAGACCCAGTACTTC. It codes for CASSPPSGGETQYF.

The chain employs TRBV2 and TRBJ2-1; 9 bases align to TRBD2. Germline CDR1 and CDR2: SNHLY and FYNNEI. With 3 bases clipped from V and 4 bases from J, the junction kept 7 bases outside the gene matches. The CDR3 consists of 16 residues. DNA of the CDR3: TGTGCCAGCAGTGAGGAGAGCGGGGGGCGATACAATGAGCAGTTCTTC. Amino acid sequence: CASSEESGGRYNEQFF.

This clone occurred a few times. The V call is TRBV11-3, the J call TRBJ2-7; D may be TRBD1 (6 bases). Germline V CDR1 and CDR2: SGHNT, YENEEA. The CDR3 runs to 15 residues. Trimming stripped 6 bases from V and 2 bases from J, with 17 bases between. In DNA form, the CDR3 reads TGTGCCAGCAGGACTACCGGGACATACCCCTACGAGCAGTACTTC. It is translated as CASRTTGTYPYEQYF.

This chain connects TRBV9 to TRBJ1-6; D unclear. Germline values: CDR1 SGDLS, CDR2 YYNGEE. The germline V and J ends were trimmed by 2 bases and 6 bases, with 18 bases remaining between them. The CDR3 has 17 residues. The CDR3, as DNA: TGTGCCAGCAGCGTCAATAAGGAAGACGGGAGTAATTCACCCCTCCACTTT. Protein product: CASSVNKEDGSNSPLHF.

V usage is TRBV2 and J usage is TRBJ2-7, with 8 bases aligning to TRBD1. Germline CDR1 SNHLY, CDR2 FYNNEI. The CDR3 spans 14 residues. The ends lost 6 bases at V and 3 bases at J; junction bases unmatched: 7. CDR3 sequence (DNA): TGTGCCAGCAGGCCCGGACAGGGCTTCTACGAGCAGTACTTC. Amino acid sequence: CASRPGQGFYEQYF.

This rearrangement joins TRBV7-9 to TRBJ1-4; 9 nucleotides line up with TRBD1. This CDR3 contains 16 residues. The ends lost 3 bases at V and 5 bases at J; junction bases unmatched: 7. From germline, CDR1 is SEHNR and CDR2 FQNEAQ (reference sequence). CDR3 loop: CASSLWTGVSNEKLFF. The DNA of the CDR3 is TGTGCCAGCAGCTTGTGGACAGGGGTATCGAATGAAAAACTGTTTTTT.

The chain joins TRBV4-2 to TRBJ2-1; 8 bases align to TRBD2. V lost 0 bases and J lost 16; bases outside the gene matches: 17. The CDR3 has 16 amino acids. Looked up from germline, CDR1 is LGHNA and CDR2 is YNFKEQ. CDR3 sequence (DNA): TGTGCCAGCAGCCAAGATCAGGGTAGCGGGGAAAGACGCAGTTTCTTC. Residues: CASSQDQGSGERRSFF.

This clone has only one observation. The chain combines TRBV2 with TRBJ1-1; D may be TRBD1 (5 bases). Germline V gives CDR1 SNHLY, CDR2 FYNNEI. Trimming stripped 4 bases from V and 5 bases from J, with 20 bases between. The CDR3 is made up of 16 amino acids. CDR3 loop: CASSAFRDSTRTEAFF. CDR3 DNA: TGTGCCAGCAGTGCGTTCCGGGACTCCACGAGGACTGAAGCTTTCTTT.

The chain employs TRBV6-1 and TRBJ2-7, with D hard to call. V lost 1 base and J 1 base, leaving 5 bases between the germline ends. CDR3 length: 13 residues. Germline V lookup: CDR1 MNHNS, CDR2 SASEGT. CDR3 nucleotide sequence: TGTGCCAGCAGTGAAGGAACTTCCTACGAGCAGTACTTC. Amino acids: CASSEGTSYEQYF.